The 31 T cell receptor beta chains below were found in one sample sequenced in a study of T cell repertoires in cytomegalovirus infection. TCRdb itself ran the reads through MiXCR, one entry per CDR3 protein. The sample has 210,000 or so distinct CDR3 sequences, approximately 7% seen once. The sequenced sample was PBMCs. The receptors were gathered from a human donor in good health (CMV status not recorded). Some clones in this sample may be carry-over from other donors' samples.

This clonotype was seen many times. The gene calls are TRBV18 and TRBJ1-1; D is perhaps TRBD1 (5 bases). Trimming took 6 bases from V and 2 from J, leaving 10 bases between them. The CDR3 is 13 residues long. Germline V gene data show CDR1 as KGHSH and CDR2 as LQKENI. CDR3 in DNA: TGTGCCAGCTCGGGCAGGGCAAACACTGAAGCTTTCTTT. Translated: CASSGRANTEAFF.

At least ten counts were recorded for this clonotype. The CDR3 DNA is TGTGCCAGCAGCATTCTAGCGGGGGGCCTATACAATGAGCAGTTCTTC. Translating it yields CASSILAGGLYNEQFF. The chain employs TRBV7-2 and TRBJ2-1, with 11 bases lining up with TRBD2. Trimming removed 5 bases from V and 4 bases from J; junction bases left unmatched: 7. Germline CDR1 SGHTA, CDR2 FQGNSA. The length of the CDR3 is 16 residues.

This clonotype was detected ten times or more. The chain carries TRBV20-1 and TRBJ1-1; D is unresolved. The germline V gene has CDR1 DFQATT and CDR2 SNEGSKA (reference sequence). CDR3 length: 14 residues. Trimming shortened V by 0 bases and J by 1 base, and 9 bases separated the two germline ends. The CDR3 spells CSARDYQKNTEAFF. Written as DNA, the CDR3 is TGCAGTGCTAGAGATTATCAGAAGAACACTGAAGCTTTCTTT.

This clonotype was observed at least ten times. This rearrangement joins TRBV10-1 to TRBJ2-1; D may be TRBD1 (5 bases). CDR3 length equals 11 residues. Germline CDR1 reads WNHNN; CDR2 reads SYGVQD (reference sequence). V lost 7 bases and J lost 7, with 8 bases in between. The CDR3 sequence is CASMKGNEQFF. The CDR3 nucleotides read TGCGCCAGCATGAAGGGGAATGAGCAGTTCTTC.

Many counts were recorded for this clonotype. This chain connects TRBV7-9 to TRBJ2-4; the D is unclear. Germline V CDR1 and CDR2: SEHNR, FQNEAQ (reference sequence). CDR3 length: 14 amino acids. Trimming took off 5 bases at V and 0 bases at J, with 8 bases between the two ends. This CDR3 is CASSIDGAKNIQYF. The CDR3 DNA reads as TGTGCCAGCAGCATCGATGGAGCCAAAAACATTCAGTACTTC. Supplemented by reference TRBV7-9 and TRBJ2-4, the full variable domain reads DTGVSQNPRHKITKRGQNVTFRCDPISEHNRLYWYRQTLGQGPEFLTYFQNEAQLEKSRLLSDRFSAERPKGSFSTLEIQRTEQGDSAMYLCASSIDGAKNIQYFGAGTRLSVL.

This clonotype was counted at least ten times. The chain couples TRBV5-1 to TRBJ1-1; no reliable D call. Between the trimmed V and J ends, which lost 3 bases and 3 bases, there was a span of 6 bases. The CDR3 runs 12 residues. The V gene's germline CDR1 is SGHRS and CDR2 YFSETQ. The CDR3 DNA is TGCGCCAGCAGCTCCCGGGACACTGAAGCTTTCTTT. This sequence encodes CASSSRDTEAFF.

This clonotype was seen repeatedly, ten times or more. This rearrangement joins TRBV2 to TRBJ2-2; D call uncertain. The germline V gene has CDR1 SNHLY and CDR2 FYNNEI. V was pared by 7 bases and J by 0 bases, with 9 bases between. This CDR3 spans 14 amino acids. CDR3 amino acids: CASKVSANTGELFF. The CDR3 region has the DNA TGTGCCAGCAAGGTTTCCGCGAACACCGGGGAGCTGTTTTTT.

This clonotype has ten or more counts. This chain connects TRBV28 to TRBJ1-1; 8 bases match TRBD1. Looked up from germline, CDR1 is MDHEN and CDR2 is SYDVKM. V trimming: 6 bases; J trimming: 1 base; junction bases outside the gene matches: 4. This CDR3 has 14 residues. DNA for the CDR3: TGTGCCAGCAGGTCACAGGGGGAGAACACTGAAGCTTTCTTT. Protein product: CASRSQGENTEAFF. Full variable domain (remainder filled in from reference TRBV28 and TRBJ1-1): DVKVTQSSRYLVKRTGEKVFLECVQDMDHENMFWYRQDPGLGLRLIYFSYDVKMKEKGDIPEGYSVSREKKERFSLILESASTNQTSMYLCASRSQGENTEAFFGQGTRLTVV.

In regard to this clonotype: Possible read error: a much larger clone is one base away. The chain joins TRBV5-1 to TRBJ2-7; 10 nucleotides line up with TRBD1. V shed 3 bases, J shed 3 bases, and the junction held 9 bases outside the gene matches. Germline values: CDR1 SGHRS, CDR2 YFSETQ. This CDR3 has 16 residues. The CDR3 protein is CASSSGGQGSFYEQYF. CDR3 DNA sequence: TGCGCCAGCAGCTCGGGGGGACAGGGGAGTTTCTACGAGCAGTACTTC.

This clonotype was observed at least ten times. CDR3 sequence reads: CSGGYGQGQDEQYF. The CDR3, as DNA: TGCAGCGGGGGCTACGGACAGGGACAGGACGAGCAGTACTTC. The chain joins TRBV29-1 to TRBJ2-7, with 8 bases identical to TRBD1. Germline CDR1 reads SQVTM; CDR2 reads ANQGSEA. V lost 7 bases, J lost 5 bases, and 13 bases stayed unmatched. The CDR3 runs to 14 residues.

This clonotype was seen at least ten times. The gene calls are TRBV11-2 and TRBJ2-7; 8 bases are shared with TRBD1. There are 14 residues in the CDR3. Germline assignment: CDR1 SGHAT and CDR2 FQNNGV. V lost 4 bases and J lost 6; bases outside the gene matches: 8. The CDR3 nucleotides are TGTGCCAGCAGCTCTCAGGGGGCGCAGGGCGAGCAGTACTTC. Protein sequence: CASSSQGAQGEQYF.

The rearrangement joins TRBV29-1 to TRBJ2-7; TRBD1 matches at 11 bases. This CDR3 spans 14 amino acids. CDR1 and CDR2 from the germline V gene are SQVTM and ANQGSEA. Trimming took 4 bases from V and 7 from J; bases not matched to a gene: 9. The CDR3 here is CSVAGGQGGREQYF. In DNA form, the CDR3 reads TGCAGCGTTGCTGGGGGACAGGGGGGGCGGGAGCAGTACTTC.

J is TRBJ1-2 and V is TRBV29-1; a weak D match, TRBD1 (6 bases). The V and J ends lost 3 bases and 2 bases respectively, with 16 bases between them. Germline V CDR1 and CDR2: SQVTM, ANQGSEA. CDR3 size: 15 residues. The DNA of the CDR3 is TGCAGCGTTGAGGTCCCAGGGGCTAGAAACTATGGCTACACCTTC. Residues: CSVEVPGARNYGYTF. Full variable domain (outside the CDR3, taken from reference TRBV29-1 and TRBJ1-2): SAVISQKPSRDICQRGTSLTIQCQVDSQVTMMFWYRQQPGQSLTLIATANQGSEATYESGFVIDKFPISRPNLTFSTLTVSNMSPEDSSIYLCSVEVPGARNYGYTFGSGTRLTVV.

In this sample, this clonotype turned up many times. This chain links TRBV20-1 with TRBJ2-7; 7 bases are shared with TRBD1. J was trimmed by 3 bases and V by 4 bases; bases with no gene match: 6. This CDR3 has 13 amino acids. The germline V gene encodes CDR1 DFQATT and CDR2 SNEGSKA (reference sequence). The CDR3 nucleotides are TGCAGTGCTACGGGACAGCGGAACTACGAGCAGTACTTC. Its protein is CSATGQRNYEQYF.

In its sample, this clonotype was seen many times. Here the CDR3 DNA reads TGCAGTGCTCTTCGGACTAGCGGGGGGGCCATGAGTGGGAATGAGCAGTTCTTC. This codes for CSALRTSGGAMSGNEQFF. The V gene is TRBV20-1, the J gene TRBJ2-1; 15 bases fit TRBD2. Germline V gives CDR1 DFQATT, CDR2 SNEGSKA (reference sequence). The CDR3 totals 18 residues. V shed 5 bases, J shed 7 bases, and the junction held 15 bases outside the gene matches.

This clonotype was observed many times. This CDR3 is CAISVGGYEQYF. CDR3 bases: TGTGCCATCAGTGTCGGAGGATACGAGCAGTACTTC. V usage is TRBV10-3 and J usage is TRBJ2-7; TRBD2 is a possible D gene (5 bases). The germline CDR1 and CDR2 sequences are ENHRY and SYGVKD. The CDR3 runs to 12 residues. Deletions cut 4 bases from V and 4 bases from J, with 8 bases between.

In its sample, this clonotype was seen once. A much larger clone lies one base from this, so it may be a read error. The rearrangement uses TRBV20-1 and TRBJ1-5; 7 bases are a match to TRBD1. The CDR3 has 14 amino acids. The V gene's germline CDR1 is DFQATT and CDR2 SNEGSKA (reference sequence). V dropped 2 bases and J dropped 4; count of bases not matched to a gene: 5. The CDR3 loop is CSARNLRGNQPQHF. CDR3 DNA: TGCAGTGCTAGAAATCTCAGGGGGAATCAGCCCCAGCATTTT.

The CDR3 sequence: CASSQIVGTRSLYGYTF. CDR3 coding DNA: TGCGCCAGCAGCCAAATAGTGGGTACCAGATCCCTCTATGGCTACACCTTC. The V call is TRBV4-3, the J call TRBJ1-2; D ambiguous. CDR3 length: 17 amino acids. Germline V CDR1 and CDR2: LGHNA, YSLEER. The ends were cut back, 2 bases at V and 4 bases at J, with 20 bases in the middle.

The chain couples TRBV20-1 to TRBJ1-5; 9 nucleotides align to TRBD1. The germline CDR1 and CDR2 sequences are DFQATT and SNEGSKA (reference sequence). The CDR3 runs 16 residues. V lost 5 bases, J lost 1 base, and 9 bases stayed unmatched. The CDR3 is CSAGGTGWRSNQPQHF. As DNA, the CDR3 is TGCAGTGCTGGCGGGACAGGGTGGAGGAGCAATCAGCCCCAGCATTTT.

This clonotype was seen at least ten times. The chain carries TRBV29-1 and TRBJ1-1; D gene ambiguous. Trimming stripped 6 bases from V and 1 base from J, with 15 bases between. Germline V gene lookup returns CDR1 SQVTM and CDR2 ANQGSEA. CDR3 length: 14 amino acids. CDR3 in DNA: TGCAGCGTCTCCGTTCGCCCGGGGAACACTGAAGCTTTCTTT. Translation: CSVSVRPGNTEAFF.

This clonotype was counted at least ten times. The rearrangement uses TRBV7-2 and TRBJ1-3; D is ambiguous. The CDR3 is made up of 12 amino acids. V shed 7 bases and J shed 4 bases, with 8 bases lying between them. In germline, CDR1 is SGHTA, CDR2 FQGNSA. DNA for the CDR3: TGTGCCAGCATCGGGTTCGGAAACACCATATATTTT. It is translated as CASIGFGNTIYF.

This clonotype was picked up many times. The chain couples TRBV7-2 to TRBJ2-1, with 9 nucleotides matching TRBD1. The CDR3 runs to 14 residues. The germline CDR1 and CDR2 sequences are SGHTA and FQGNSA. V trimming: 5 bases; J trimming: 8 bases; junction bases outside the gene matches: 7. CDR3 nucleotides: TGTGCCAGCAGCCCCGGACAGGGGTCCGATGAGCAGTTCTTC. Its translation: CASSPGQGSDEQFF.

This clonotype was seen at least ten times. The chain is built from TRBV12-3 or TRBV12-4 and TRBJ2-2; D is perhaps TRBD1 (5 bases). This CDR3 region has 15 residues. Trimming removed 7 bases from V and 5 bases from J, with 17 bases in between. This CDR3 reads CASTSWGDPTGELFF. The CDR3 bases are TGTGCCAGCACCTCTTGGGGCGACCCGACCGGGGAGCTGTTTTTT.

In its sample, this clonotype was seen many times. The chain carries TRBV4-2 and TRBJ1-1; 8 bases align to TRBD1. CDR3 size: 15 residues. Germline V gene sequence: CDR1 LGHNA, CDR2 YNFKEQ. V was pared by 1 base and J by 5 bases, with 6 bases of the junction left unmatched. Here the CDR3 DNA reads TGTGCCAGCAGCCAAGCGGACAGGGAGGGTACTGAAGCTTTCTTT. This encodes CASSQADREGTEAFF.

This clonotype was seen ten or more times. The chain links TRBV5-1 to TRBJ2-3; 7 bases are shared with TRBD2. Germline V lookup: CDR1 SGHRS, CDR2 YFSETQ. This CDR3 region has 15 residues. Trimming took 4 bases from V and 1 from J; bases not matched to a gene: 6. In nucleotides, the CDR3 is TGCGCCAGCAGCAGCCTAAGCGGGGGCACAGATACGCAGTATTTT. Translating gives CASSSLSGGTDTQYF.

At least ten counts were recorded for this clonotype. The rearrangement uses TRBV7-3 and TRBJ2-3; D is possibly TRBD1 or TRBD2 (7 bases each). Deletions cut 1 base from V and 2 bases from J, with 16 bases between. This CDR3 has 17 amino acids. Germline V lookup: CDR1 SGHTA, CDR2 FQGTGA. This CDR3 is CASSLKGGGLLTDTQYF. DNA for the CDR3: TGTGCCAGCAGCTTAAAGGGAGGGGGCCTACTCACAGATACGCAGTATTTT.

In its sample, this clonotype was seen many times. The chain recombines TRBV7-2 with TRBJ2-1, with D perhaps given as TRBD1 or TRBD2 (5 bases each). Germline V CDR1 and CDR2: SGHTA, FQGNSA. This CDR3 comprises 15 residues. Trimming pared 7 bases from V and 7 bases from J, leaving 20 bases between. The chain's CDR3 is CASTRDPLGLNEQFF. The CDR3 DNA is TGTGCCAGCACCCGGGACCCGCTGGGTTTGAATGAGCAGTTCTTC.

There are a few counts of this clonotype. The CDR3 here is CASSNQGGDTQYF. CDR3 sequence (DNA): TGTGCCAGCAGCAACCAGGGTGGGGATACGCAGTATTTT. The chain links TRBV2 to TRBJ2-3; perhaps TRBD1 as D (5 bases). V was cut by 6 bases and J by 6 bases, with 13 bases left in between. This CDR3 is built from 13 residues. Germline lookup yields CDR1 SNHLY and CDR2 FYNNEI.

Many counts were recorded for this clonotype. V is TRBV12-3 or TRBV12-4 and J is TRBJ2-1; D is perhaps TRBD2 (5 bases). Trimming pared 8 bases from V and 6 bases from J, leaving 14 bases between. The CDR3 is 13 residues long. Written as DNA, the CDR3 is TGTGCCAGCGTTATAAAGGCGGGCAATGAGCAGTTCTTC. Encoded protein: CASVIKAGNEQFF.

Many counts were recorded for this clonotype. CDR3 protein: CASRLRDRGVPNYGYTF. DNA of the CDR3: TGTGCCAGCAGACTCCGGGACAGGGGCGTCCCCAACTATGGCTACACCTTC. The chain recombines TRBV6-2 or TRBV6-3 with TRBJ1-2; TRBD1 aligns across 10 bases. This CDR3 spans 17 amino acids. V lost 6 bases and J lost 2; bases outside the gene matches: 12. The germline gives CDR1 MNHEY, CDR2 SVGEGT.

The chain recombines TRBV29-1 with TRBJ2-1; 8 bases match TRBD1. Looked up from germline, CDR1 is SQVTM and CDR2 is ANQGSEA. This CDR3 is 13 amino acids long. The ends lost 7 bases at V and 5 bases at J; junction bases unmatched: 7. The CDR3 sequence: CSGLGQGHNEQFF. CDR3 DNA sequence: TGCAGCGGATTAGGACAGGGCCACAATGAGCAGTTCTTC.